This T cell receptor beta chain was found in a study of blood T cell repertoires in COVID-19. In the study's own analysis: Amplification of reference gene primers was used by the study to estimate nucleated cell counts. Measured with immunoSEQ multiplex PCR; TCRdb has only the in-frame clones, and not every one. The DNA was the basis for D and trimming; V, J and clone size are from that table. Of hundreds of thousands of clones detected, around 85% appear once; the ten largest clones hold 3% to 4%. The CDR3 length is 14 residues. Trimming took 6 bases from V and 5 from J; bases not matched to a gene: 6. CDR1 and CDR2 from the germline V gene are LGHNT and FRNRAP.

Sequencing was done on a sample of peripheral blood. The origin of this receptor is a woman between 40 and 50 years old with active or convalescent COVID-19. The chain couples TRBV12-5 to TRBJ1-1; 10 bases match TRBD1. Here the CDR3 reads CASGRGTGDTEAFF. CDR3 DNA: TGTGCTAGTGGCCGCGGGACAGGGGATACTGAAGCTTTCTTT. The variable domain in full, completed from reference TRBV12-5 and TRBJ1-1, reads DARVTQTPRHKVTEMGQEVTMRCQPILGHNTVFWYRQTMMQGLELLAYFRNRAPLDDSGMPKDRFSAEMPDATLATLKIQPSEPRDSAVYFCASGRGTGDTEAFFGQGTRLTVV.